This entry lists 9 T cell receptor beta chains sequenced from one sample in a study of T cells in Graves' hyperthyroidism and ophthalmopathy. Amplification targeted TCR beta CDR3 regions from RNA transcripts. A set of HTBI primers served as the primers for a first-round RT-PCR of the TCR CDR3. TCRdb re-derived calls from the multiplex PCR reads in MiXCR, one entry per CDR3 protein. The profile shows 350,000 to 400,000 distinct CDR3 sequences, approximately 19% of them singletons. The sample consisted of blood. Receptors were obtained from a woman aged 18 to 35 with Graves' hyperthyroidism.

V is TRBV29-1 and J is TRBJ2-7; D is undetermined. Germline CDR1 SQVTM, CDR2 ANQGSEA. V lost 3 bases, J lost 6 bases, and 9 bases lay in between. The CDR3 sequence is 11 residues long. Written as DNA, the CDR3 is TGCAGCGTTGAGACACAAGGCGAGCAGTACTTC. Amino acid sequence: CSVETQGEQYF.

The sample holds many counts of this clonotype. The chain recombines TRBV7-9 with TRBJ2-2; 8 nucleotides line up with TRBD1. Per the germline V gene, CDR1 is SEHNR and CDR2 is FQNEAQ (reference sequence). CDR3 length: 15 amino acids. The junction had 8 bases not matched to a gene; V was cut back by 4 bases and J by 7 bases. CDR3 in DNA: TGTGCCAGCAGCTCCTTCCGGACAGGGTTCGGGGAGCTGTTTTTT. It yields the protein CASSSFRTGFGELFF.

Many counts were recorded for this clonotype. The rearrangement links TRBV20-1 to TRBJ1-3; a possible D gene is TRBD1 (5 bases). CDR1 DFQATT and CDR2 SNEGSKA come from the germline V gene (reference sequence). The germline V and J ends were trimmed by 0 bases and 0 bases, with 9 bases remaining between them. The CDR3 extends over 15 amino acids. The CDR3 region is CSAREDTLSGNTIYF. CDR3 nucleotide sequence: TGCAGTGCTAGAGAGGACACACTCTCTGGAAACACCATATATTTT.

This clonotype appeared many times. This rearrangement joins TRBV20-1 to TRBJ1-1; 7 positions agree with TRBD1. CDR1 DFQATT and CDR2 SNEGSKA come from the germline V gene (reference sequence). This CDR3 spans 14 amino acids. The V segment lost 6 bases and the J segment 0 bases; nucleotides outside the gene matches: 7. CDR3: CSADPGQLNTEAFF. As DNA, the CDR3 is TGCAGTGCAGACCCGGGACAGCTGAACACTGAAGCTTTCTTT.

In its sample, this clonotype was seen many times. CDR3 coding DNA: TGTGCCAGCAGCTTAGGAGCAAACACCATATATTTT. Translation: CASSLGANTIYF. The chain combines TRBV7-9 with TRBJ1-3, with D unresolved. Germline CDR1 reads SEHNR; CDR2 reads FQNEAQ (reference sequence). Trimming took off 1 base at V and 6 bases at J, with 4 bases between the two ends. The length of the CDR3 is 12 residues.

This chain links TRBV18 with TRBJ2-2, with D maybe TRBD2 (5 bases). Trimming shortened V by 0 bases and J by 0 bases, and 11 bases separated the two germline ends. CDR3 length: 17 amino acids. Per the germline V gene, CDR1 is KGHSH and CDR2 is LQKENI. CDR3 nucleotide sequence: TGTGCCAGCTCACCACCGAGAGGGTCCGCGAACACCGGGGAGCTGTTTTTT. Translated: CASSPPRGSANTGELFF.

This clonotype was seen at least ten times. The CDR3 spells CASSEARGVPTEAFF. CDR3 coding DNA: TGTGCCAGCAGTGAAGCTCGTGGGGTACCCACTGAAGCTTTCTTT. The rearrangement uses TRBV6-1 and TRBJ1-1, with unresolved D. Germline lookup yields CDR1 MNHNS and CDR2 SASEGT. This CDR3 has 15 residues. Trimming removed 0 bases at V and 4 bases at J, with 12 bases between.

This clonotype has a count of ten or more. V usage is TRBV6-5 and J usage is TRBJ2-5; 12 nucleotides match TRBD2. The germline V gene encodes CDR1 MNHEY and CDR2 SVGAGI. V lost 5 bases to trimming and J lost 5 bases; unmatched junction nucleotides: 3. This CDR3 is built from 14 residues. The CDR3 coding sequence is TGTGCCAGCAGTCCGACTAGCGGGGGCGAGACCCAGTACTTC. Protein product: CASSPTSGGETQYF.

There are a few counts of this clonotype. V usage is TRBV6-2 or TRBV6-3 and J usage is TRBJ1-1; 7 bases are a match to TRBD1. Germline V lookup: CDR1 MNHEY, CDR2 SVGEGT. The CDR3 extends over 17 amino acids. V lost 0 bases, J lost 1 base, and 8 bases stayed unmatched. CDR3 DNA sequence: TGTGCCAGCAGTTACTCCAATTACAGGGGAAGGAACACTGAAGCTTTCTTT. It is translated as CASSYSNYRGRNTEAFF.